Listed below are T cell receptor beta chains from one sample, sequenced in a study of shared clonotypes between healthy human individuals. Only in-frame clones appear in the TCRdb table, and some are missing; sequencing was by immunoSEQ multiplex PCR. Seen here are about 2.5 million clones, just under 95% observed once, and the top ten hold approximately 0.4%. Material for sequencing was naive CD4+ T cells from PBMCs. The receptors derive from a man aged 18 to 29 in good health. Some clones in this sample may be carry-over from other donors' samples. Each CDR3 is given with its conserved first and last residue. Fields, in order: D gene, clone size, V gene, J gene, CDR3 length, CDR3 protein, CDR3 DNA. A D gene is named only where the DNA matches it firmly. Size is stated for part of the rows, as once, few or many counts, or as a class when the clone is expanded.

D gene: NA
clone size: NA
V gene: TRBV18
J gene: TRBJ2-7
CDR3 length: 13
CDR3 protein: CASSLSLNYEQYF
CDR3 DNA: TGTGCCAGCTCACTCAGCCTTAACTACGAGCAGTACTTC

D gene: TRBD1
clone size: once
V gene: TRBV2
J gene: TRBJ1-1
CDR3 length: 14
CDR3 protein: CASRMGQGKTEAFF
CDR3 DNA: TGTGCCAGCAGGATGGGACAGGGAAAAACTGAAGCTTTCTTT

D gene: TRBD1
clone size: few
V gene: TRBV30
J gene: TRBJ1-5
CDR3 length: 15
CDR3 protein: CAWSALTGGIQPQHF
CDR3 DNA: TGTGCCTGGAGTGCCCTAACAGGGGGCATTCAGCCCCAGCATTTT

D gene: NA
clone size: NA
V gene: TRBV18
J gene: TRBJ2-3
CDR3 length: 17
CDR3 protein: CASSPNSARALADTQYF
CDR3 DNA: TGTGCCAGCTCACCGAATAGCGCGAGGGCCCTCGCAGATACGCAGTATTTT

D gene: TRBD1
clone size: NA
V gene: TRBV28
J gene: TRBJ2-7
CDR3 length: 15
CDR3 protein: CASSRTGPSSYEQYF
CDR3 DNA: TGTGCCAGCAGTCGGACAGGGCCGAGCTCCTACGAGCAGTACTTC

D gene: NA
clone size: NA
V gene: TRBV4-3
J gene: TRBJ2-7
CDR3 length: 15
CDR3 protein: CASSLTEGKGYEQYF
CDR3 DNA: TGCGCCAGCAGCTTAACGGAGGGAAAGGGGTACGAGCAGTACTTC

D gene: NA
clone size: NA
V gene: TRBV6-5
J gene: TRBJ1-6
CDR3 length: 15
CDR3 protein: CASSAQGSYNSPLHF
CDR3 DNA: TGTGCCAGCAGTGCACAGGGTTCCTATAATTCACCCCTCCACTTT

D gene: NA
clone size: NA
V gene: TRBV10-1
J gene: TRBJ1-1
CDR3 length: 14
CDR3 protein: CASRPVTGNTEAFF
CDR3 DNA: TGCGCCAGCAGGCCCGTTACTGGAAACACTGAAGCTTTCTTT

D gene: NA
clone size: NA
V gene: TRBV5-1
J gene: TRBJ1-1
CDR3 length: 19
CDR3 protein: CASSRARNRDEKYSTEAFF
CDR3 DNA: TGCGCCAGCAGCAGAGCGCGCAACCGGGACGAGAAGTATAGCACTGAAGCTTTCTTT

D gene: NA
clone size: once
V gene: TRBV6-1
J gene: TRBJ2-7
CDR3 length: 13
CDR3 protein: CASLPGGLYEQYF
CDR3 DNA: TGTGCCAGCCTCCCCGGGGGGCTTTACGAGCAGTACTTC

D gene: NA
clone size: once
V gene: TRBV4-2
J gene: TRBJ1-6
CDR3 length: 16
CDR3 protein: CASSQERTGSHSPLHF
CDR3 DNA: TGTGCCAGCAGCCAAGAAAGAACAGGGAGTCATTCACCCCTCCACTTT

D gene: TRBD1
clone size: few
V gene: TRBV10-3
J gene: TRBJ1-1
CDR3 length: 14
CDR3 protein: CAISTGTENTEAFF
CDR3 DNA: TGTGCCATCAGCACCGGGACAGAGAACACTGAAGCTTTCTTT

D gene: TRBD1
clone size: NA
V gene: TRBV19
J gene: TRBJ1-2
CDR3 length: 14
CDR3 protein: CASSTRDRNGGYTF
CDR3 DNA: TGTGCCAGTAGTACTAGGGACAGGAACGGTGGCTACACCTTC

D gene: TRBD1
clone size: NA
V gene: TRBV28
J gene: TRBJ2-2
CDR3 length: 14
CDR3 protein: CATRGQGDTGELFF
CDR3 DNA: TGTGCCACCCGGGGCCAGGGGGACACCGGGGAGCTGTTTTTT

D gene: NA
clone size: NA
V gene: TRBV28
J gene: TRBJ1-1
CDR3 length: 11
CDR3 protein: CAIVAYTEAFF
CDR3 DNA: TGTGCCATAGTAGCGTACACTGAAGCTTTCTTT

D gene: NA
clone size: NA
V gene: TRBV11-3
J gene: TRBJ2-7
CDR3 length: 14
CDR3 protein: CASSPGVPNYEQYF
CDR3 DNA: TGTGCCAGCAGCCCCGGGGTTCCTAATTACGAGCAGTACTTC

D gene: TRBD1
clone size: NA
V gene: TRBV2
J gene: TRBJ2-7
CDR3 length: 14
CDR3 protein: CASSGRDRGYEQYF
CDR3 DNA: TGTGCCAGCAGTGGCCGGGACAGGGGCTACGAGCAGTACTTC

D gene: NA
clone size: NA
V gene: TRBV28
J gene: TRBJ1-1
CDR3 length: 12
CDR3 protein: CASSLGDTEAFF
CDR3 DNA: TGTGCCAGCAGCCTCGGGGACACTGAAGCTTTCTTT

D gene: NA
clone size: NA
V gene: TRBV5-1
J gene: TRBJ1-3
CDR3 length: 14
CDR3 protein: CASSSDGAGNTIYF
CDR3 DNA: TGCGCCAGCAGCTCGGACGGGGCTGGAAACACCATATATTTT

D gene: NA
clone size: NA
V gene: TRBV2
J gene: TRBJ2-6
CDR3 length: 15
CDR3 protein: CASGGRGSGANVLTF
CDR3 DNA: TGTGCCAGCGGGGGGAGAGGGTCTGGGGCCAACGTCCTGACTTTC

D gene: NA
clone size: NA
V gene: TRBV10-3
J gene: TRBJ2-2
CDR3 length: 15
CDR3 protein: CAISEGGTNTGELFF
CDR3 DNA: TGTGCCATCAGTGAGGGGGGAACGAACACCGGGGAGCTGTTTTTT

D gene: NA
clone size: NA
V gene: TRBV7-6
J gene: TRBJ2-7
CDR3 length: 15
CDR3 protein: CASSLSGQSAYEQYF
CDR3 DNA: TGTGCCAGCAGCTTAAGCGGCCAGTCCGCCTACGAGCAGTACTTC

D gene: NA
clone size: NA
V gene: TRBV28
J gene: TRBJ1-5
CDR3 length: 14
CDR3 protein: CASRTPYSNQPQHF
CDR3 DNA: TGTGCCAGCAGGACTCCGTATAGCAATCAGCCCCAGCATTTT

D gene: NA
clone size: NA
V gene: TRBV27
J gene: TRBJ2-3
CDR3 length: 14
CDR3 protein: CASSLNWGTDTQYF
CDR3 DNA: TGTGCCAGCAGTTTGAACTGGGGCACAGATACGCAGTATTTT

D gene: NA
clone size: once
V gene: TRBV5-1
J gene: TRBJ1-1
CDR3 length: 14
CDR3 protein: CASSFDWDYTEAFF
CDR3 DNA: TGCGCCAGCAGCTTTGATTGGGACTACACTGAAGCTTTCTTT

D gene: TRBD1
clone size: NA
V gene: TRBV5-1
J gene: TRBJ1-5
CDR3 length: 15
CDR3 protein: CASSVNPGQVQPQHF
CDR3 DNA: TGCGCCAGCAGCGTAAATCCGGGACAGGTACAGCCCCAGCATTTT

D gene: NA
clone size: NA
V gene: TRBV11-1
J gene: TRBJ1-1
CDR3 length: 13
CDR3 protein: CASSWDLNTEAFF
CDR3 DNA: TGTGCCAGCAGTTGGGACCTAAACACTGAAGCTTTCTTT

D gene: TRBD2
clone size: NA
V gene: TRBV19
J gene: TRBJ2-2
CDR3 length: 17
CDR3 protein: CASSMLAGGANTGELFF
CDR3 DNA: TGTGCCAGTAGTATGCTAGCGGGAGGTGCGAACACCGGGGAGCTGTTTTTT

D gene: NA
clone size: NA
V gene: TRBV7-9
J gene: TRBJ2-1
CDR3 length: 16
CDR3 protein: CASSLYREWQSHEQFF
CDR3 DNA: TGTGCCAGCAGCTTATACCGGGAATGGCAGTCCCATGAGCAGTTCTTC

D gene: NA
clone size: once
V gene: TRBV5-3
J gene: TRBJ2-2
CDR3 length: 11
CDR3 protein: CARSIRTELFF
CDR3 DNA: TGTGCCAGAAGCATAAGGACGGAGCTGTTTTTT

D gene: NA
clone size: NA
V gene: TRBV19
J gene: TRBJ2-5
CDR3 length: 15
CDR3 protein: CASSTVAGSGETQYF
CDR3 DNA: TGTGCCAGTAGTACGGTGGCGGGTTCCGGGGAGACCCAGTACTTC

D gene: TRBD1
clone size: NA
V gene: TRBV7-2
J gene: TRBJ2-7
CDR3 length: 15
CDR3 protein: CASSLLGQGADEQYF
CDR3 DNA: TGTGCCAGCAGCTTATTGGGACAGGGGGCAGACGAGCAGTACTTC

D gene: TRBD2
clone size: NA
V gene: TRBV7-8
J gene: TRBJ2-1
CDR3 length: 16
CDR3 protein: CASSFLGGGSYNEQFF
CDR3 DNA: TGTGCCAGCAGCTTCCTGGGCGGGGGTTCCTACAATGAGCAGTTCTTC

D gene: NA
clone size: NA
V gene: TRBV6-5
J gene: TRBJ1-1
CDR3 length: 13
CDR3 protein: CASSFAGWTEAFF
CDR3 DNA: TGTGCCAGCAGTTTTGCGGGATGGACTGAAGCTTTCTTT

D gene: NA
clone size: NA
V gene: TRBV28
J gene: TRBJ2-2
CDR3 length: 17
CDR3 protein: CASSLLPGLRRAGELFF
CDR3 DNA: TGTGCCAGCAGCCTGCTCCCGGGACTCAGGAGGGCCGGGGAGCTGTTTTTT

D gene: TRBD1
clone size: NA
V gene: TRBV9
J gene: TRBJ2-3
CDR3 length: 15
CDR3 protein: CASSSTGAPSNTQYF
CDR3 DNA: TGTGCCAGCAGCTCTACAGGGGCCCCGAGTAATACGCAGTATTTT

D gene: TRBD1
clone size: NA
V gene: TRBV10-3
J gene: TRBJ1-3
CDR3 length: 14
CDR3 protein: CAISRQGTGNTIYF
CDR3 DNA: TGTGCCATCAGCAGACAGGGGACAGGAAACACCATATATTTT

D gene: NA
clone size: NA
V gene: TRBV7-3
J gene: TRBJ1-4
CDR3 length: 14
CDR3 protein: CASSAGRGSEKLFF
CDR3 DNA: TGTGCCAGCAGCGCGGGGAGGGGATCTGAAAAACTGTTTTTT

D gene: NA
clone size: NA
V gene: TRBV7-2
J gene: TRBJ1-3
CDR3 length: 15
CDR3 protein: CASSFPRGLGNTIYF
CDR3 DNA: TGTGCCAGCAGCTTCCCCAGGGGACTTGGAAACACCATATATTTT

D gene: NA
clone size: NA
V gene: TRBV5-1
J gene: TRBJ2-3
CDR3 length: 15
CDR3 protein: CASSYTTANSDTQYF
CDR3 DNA: TGCGCCAGCAGCTACACGACAGCCAACTCAGATACGCAGTATTTT

D gene: NA
clone size: NA
V gene: TRBV29-1
J gene: TRBJ1-1
CDR3 length: 15
CDR3 protein: CSVEDRGTPNTEAFF
CDR3 DNA: TGCAGCGTTGAAGATCGGGGCACTCCGAACACTGAAGCTTTCTTT

D gene: NA
clone size: NA
V gene: TRBV6-6
J gene: TRBJ1-5
CDR3 length: 15
CDR3 protein: CASSFEQGSNQPQHF
CDR3 DNA: TGTGCCAGCAGTTTCGAGCAGGGTAGCAATCAGCCCCAGCATTTT

D gene: TRBD1
clone size: NA
V gene: TRBV5-1
J gene: TRBJ2-1
CDR3 length: 14
CDR3 protein: CASSRDREGNEQFF
CDR3 DNA: TGCGCCAGCAGTCGGGACAGGGAAGGAAATGAGCAGTTCTTC

D gene: NA
clone size: NA
V gene: TRBV28
J gene: TRBJ2-3
CDR3 length: 15
CDR3 protein: CASRGGVGTTDTQYF
CDR3 DNA: TGTGCCAGCAGAGGGGGGGTTGGGACCACAGATACGCAGTATTTT

D gene: NA
clone size: NA
V gene: TRBV2
J gene: TRBJ2-7
CDR3 length: 11
CDR3 protein: CVCSSSYEQYF
CDR3 DNA: TGTGTCTGTTCTAGCTCCTACGAGCAGTACTTC

D gene: NA
clone size: NA
V gene: TRBV5-1
J gene: TRBJ2-1
CDR3 length: 16
CDR3 protein: CASSLGAVSSYNEQFF
CDR3 DNA: TGCGCCAGCAGCTTGGGTGCGGTGAGCTCCTACAATGAGCAGTTCTTC

D gene: TRBD1
clone size: NA
V gene: TRBV5-6
J gene: TRBJ2-1
CDR3 length: 15
CDR3 protein: CASSPGTGSRDEQFF
CDR3 DNA: TGTGCCAGCAGCCCCGGGACAGGGAGTCGGGATGAGCAGTTCTTC

D gene: NA
clone size: NA
V gene: TRBV28
J gene: TRBJ2-5
CDR3 length: 14
CDR3 protein: CASSLWGQGETQYF
CDR3 DNA: TGTGCCAGCAGTTTATGGGGTCAGGGGGAGACCCAGTACTTC

D gene: NA
clone size: NA
V gene: TRBV5-1
J gene: TRBJ1-2
CDR3 length: 14
CDR3 protein: CASSQGGESPGYTF
CDR3 DNA: TGCGCCAGCAGCCAGGGAGGGGAGTCGCCTGGCTACACCTTC

D gene: NA
clone size: NA
V gene: TRBV4-3
J gene: TRBJ2-2
CDR3 length: 15
CDR3 protein: CASSQDRQYTGELFF
CDR3 DNA: TGCGCCAGCAGCCAAGATAGACAGTACACCGGGGAGCTGTTTTTT

D gene: NA
clone size: NA
V gene: TRBV11-2
J gene: TRBJ1-3
CDR3 length: 16
CDR3 protein: CASRTDTGISGNTIYF
CDR3 DNA: TGTGCCAGCAGAACCGATACAGGAATCTCTGGAAACACCATATATTTT

D gene: NA
clone size: once
V gene: TRBV6-5
J gene: TRBJ1-1
CDR3 length: 13
CDR3 protein: CASRFRTNTEAFF
CDR3 DNA: TGTGCCAGCAGGTTCCGGACGAACACTGAAGCTTTCTTT

D gene: TRBD1
clone size: NA
V gene: TRBV27
J gene: TRBJ2-7
CDR3 length: 16
CDR3 protein: CASSLFGTGATYEQYF
CDR3 DNA: TGTGCCAGCAGTTTATTCGGGACAGGGGCGACGTACGAGCAGTACTTC

D gene: NA
clone size: once
V gene: TRBV27
J gene: TRBJ2-3
CDR3 length: 12
CDR3 protein: CASSSRVRGMYF
CDR3 DNA: TGTGCCAGCAGTTCCCGGGTGAGGGGGATGTATTTT

D gene: TRBD2
clone size: NA
V gene: TRBV11-3
J gene: TRBJ2-1
CDR3 length: 15
CDR3 protein: CASSSTSGAYNEQFF
CDR3 DNA: TGTGCCAGCAGCTCGACTAGCGGAGCCTACAATGAGCAGTTCTTC

D gene: NA
clone size: NA
V gene: TRBV2
J gene: TRBJ2-7
CDR3 length: 11
CDR3 protein: CASRGFYEQYF
CDR3 DNA: TGTGCCAGCAGGGGGTTCTACGAGCAGTACTTC

D gene: NA
clone size: NA
V gene: TRBV5-4
J gene: TRBJ1-4
CDR3 length: 14
CDR3 protein: CASSQGHDNEKLFF
CDR3 DNA: TGTGCCAGCAGTCAGGGTCACGATAATGAAAAACTGTTTTTT

D gene: TRBD2
clone size: NA
V gene: TRBV6-6
J gene: TRBJ2-1
CDR3 length: 15
CDR3 protein: CASSFGTSGYNEQFF
CDR3 DNA: TGTGCCAGCTCCTTCGGGACTAGCGGATACAATGAGCAGTTCTTC

D gene: NA
clone size: NA
V gene: TRBV4-1
J gene: TRBJ1-2
CDR3 length: 13
CDR3 protein: CASSRNVGYGYTF
CDR3 DNA: TGCGCCAGCAGCCGTAATGTGGGCTATGGCTACACCTTC

D gene: TRBD2
clone size: NA
V gene: TRBV11-2
J gene: TRBJ2-1
CDR3 length: 14
CDR3 protein: CASSLAGVYNEQFF
CDR3 DNA: TGTGCCAGCAGCCTAGCGGGAGTTTACAATGAGCAGTTCTTC